A selection of T cell receptor beta chains follows, all from one sample in a study of regulatory T cells in long-lasting Graves disease. MiXCR was run by TCRdb on the multiplex PCR reads, yielding one entry per CDR3 protein. The data show 360,000 or so distinct CDR3 sequences, with roughly 24% seen just once and approximately 30% held by the top ten. The input for sequencing was peripheral blood mononuclear cells (PBMCs), taken when the disease was refractory, from a patient treated with antithyroid drugs. Source of these receptors: a middle-aged woman with Graves disease. The CDR3 runs from the conserved cysteine through the conserved F or W. Each record gives: clone size, V gene, D gene, J gene, CDR3 protein, CDR3 DNA. D genes are given only for firm matches. Clone size is stated in some rows and not others, as once, few, many or a class when expanded.

clone size: many
V gene: TRBV28
D gene: -
J gene: TRBJ1-5
CDR3 protein: CASSLEQLTSNQPQHF
CDR3 DNA: TGTGCCAGCAGTTTAGAACAGCTCACCAGCAATCAGCCCCAGCATTTT

clone size: many
V gene: TRBV28
D gene: -
J gene: TRBJ2-7
CDR3 protein: CASSSDPYEQYF
CDR3 DNA: TGTGCCAGCAGCTCTGATCCCTACGAGCAGTACTTC

clone size: -
V gene: TRBV12-3/TRBV12-4
D gene: -
J gene: TRBJ2-5
CDR3 protein: CASSSVDRKETQYF
CDR3 DNA: TGTGCCAGCAGTTCCGTAGACAGGAAAGAGACCCAGTACTTC

clone size: few
V gene: TRBV28
D gene: -
J gene: TRBJ1-5
CDR3 protein: CASSSQPSPGQPQHF
CDR3 DNA: TGTGCCAGCAGTTCCCAACCCTCCCCCGGGCAGCCCCAGCATTTT

clone size: many
V gene: TRBV10-2
D gene: -
J gene: TRBJ2-2
CDR3 protein: CASSRTGLAGELFF
CDR3 DNA: TGCGCCAGCAGCCGCACAGGGTTGGCCGGGGAGCTGTTTTTT

clone size: many
V gene: TRBV11-2
D gene: TRBD1
J gene: TRBJ2-7
CDR3 protein: CASYTSRGQGRNSYEQYF
CDR3 DNA: TGTGCCAGCTATACCTCTAGGGGACAGGGAAGAAACTCCTACGAGCAGTACTTC

clone size: many
V gene: TRBV6-1
D gene: -
J gene: TRBJ2-7
CDR3 protein: CASSAGQQPRNEQYF
CDR3 DNA: TGTGCCAGCAGCGCTGGACAGCAACCGAGGAACGAGCAGTACTTC

clone size: -
V gene: TRBV20-1
D gene: -
J gene: TRBJ2-3
CDR3 protein: CSARAGSITDTQYF
CDR3 DNA: TGCAGTGCTCGCGCGGGGTCGATTACAGATACGCAGTATTTT

clone size: -
V gene: TRBV28
D gene: TRBD1
J gene: TRBJ2-7
CDR3 protein: CASSPGTGSGYEQYF
CDR3 DNA: TGTGCCAGCAGCCCCGGGACAGGGTCTGGGTACGAGCAGTACTTC

clone size: few
V gene: TRBV28
D gene: -
J gene: TRBJ1-6
CDR3 protein: CASSLWGRNYNSPLHF
CDR3 DNA: TGTGCCAGCAGTTTATGGGGCAGGAATTATAATTCACCCCTCCACTTT

clone size: few
V gene: TRBV4-1
D gene: -
J gene: TRBJ1-6
CDR3 protein: CASSTREGGSNSPLHF
CDR3 DNA: TGCGCCAGCAGCACTAGGGAGGGGGGTTCTAATTCACCCCTCCACTTT

clone size: few
V gene: TRBV5-8
D gene: -
J gene: TRBJ1-3
CDR3 protein: CASSRGSSGNTIYF
CDR3 DNA: TGTGCCAGCAGTCGAGGGAGCTCTGGAAACACCATATATTTT